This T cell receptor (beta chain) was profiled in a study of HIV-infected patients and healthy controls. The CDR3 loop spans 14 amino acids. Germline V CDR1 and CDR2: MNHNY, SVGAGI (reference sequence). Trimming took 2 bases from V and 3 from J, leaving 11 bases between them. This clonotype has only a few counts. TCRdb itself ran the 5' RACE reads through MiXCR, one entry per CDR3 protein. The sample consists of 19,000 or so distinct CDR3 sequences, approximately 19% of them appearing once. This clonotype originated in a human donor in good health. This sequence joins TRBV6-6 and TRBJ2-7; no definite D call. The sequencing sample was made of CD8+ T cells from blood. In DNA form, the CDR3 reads TGTGCCAGCAGTTACGGGGTCCCCGGCTACGAGCAGTACTTC. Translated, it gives CASSYGVPGYEQYF.